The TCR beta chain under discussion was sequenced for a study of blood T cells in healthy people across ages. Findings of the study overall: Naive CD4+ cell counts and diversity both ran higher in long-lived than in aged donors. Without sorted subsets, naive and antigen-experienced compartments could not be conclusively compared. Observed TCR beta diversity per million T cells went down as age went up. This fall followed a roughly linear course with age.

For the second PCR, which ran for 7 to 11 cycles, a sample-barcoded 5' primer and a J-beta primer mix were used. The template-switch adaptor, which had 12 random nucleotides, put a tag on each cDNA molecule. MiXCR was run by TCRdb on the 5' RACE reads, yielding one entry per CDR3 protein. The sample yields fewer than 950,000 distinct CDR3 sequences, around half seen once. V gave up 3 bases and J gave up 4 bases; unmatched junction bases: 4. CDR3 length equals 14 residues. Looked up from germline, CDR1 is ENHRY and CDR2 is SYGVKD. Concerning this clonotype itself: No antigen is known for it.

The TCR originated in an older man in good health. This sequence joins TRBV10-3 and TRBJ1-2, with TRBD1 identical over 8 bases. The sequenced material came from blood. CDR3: CAISDGQGRYGYTF. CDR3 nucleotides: TGTGCCATCAGTGACGGACAGGGCCGCTATGGCTACACCTTC.